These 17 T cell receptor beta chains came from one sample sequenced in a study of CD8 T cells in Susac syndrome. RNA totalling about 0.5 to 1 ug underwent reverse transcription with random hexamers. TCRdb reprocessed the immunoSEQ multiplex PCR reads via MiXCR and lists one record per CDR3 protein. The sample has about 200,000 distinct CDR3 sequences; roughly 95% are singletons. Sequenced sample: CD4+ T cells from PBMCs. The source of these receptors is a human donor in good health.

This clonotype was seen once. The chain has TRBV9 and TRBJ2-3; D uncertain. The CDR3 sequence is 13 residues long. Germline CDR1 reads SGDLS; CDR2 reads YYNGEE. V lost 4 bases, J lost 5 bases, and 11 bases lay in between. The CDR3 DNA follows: TGTGCCAGCAGCTCTCTCAGAGGAGATACGCAGTATTTT. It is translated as CASSSLRGDTQYF.

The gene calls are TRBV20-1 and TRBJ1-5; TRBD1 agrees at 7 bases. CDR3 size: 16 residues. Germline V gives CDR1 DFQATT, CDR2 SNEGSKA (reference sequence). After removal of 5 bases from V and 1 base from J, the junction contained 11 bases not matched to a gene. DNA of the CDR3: TGCAGTGCTTGGGGAGCGGGACAGAGGAGCAATCAGCCCCAGCATTTT. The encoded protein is CSAWGAGQRSNQPQHF.

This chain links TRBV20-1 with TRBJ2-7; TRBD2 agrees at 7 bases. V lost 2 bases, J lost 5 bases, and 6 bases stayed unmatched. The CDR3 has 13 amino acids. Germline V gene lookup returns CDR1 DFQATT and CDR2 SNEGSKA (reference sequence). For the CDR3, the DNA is TGCAGTGCTAGAAGTGGACTAGAGAACGAGCAGTACGTC. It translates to CSARSGLENEQYV.

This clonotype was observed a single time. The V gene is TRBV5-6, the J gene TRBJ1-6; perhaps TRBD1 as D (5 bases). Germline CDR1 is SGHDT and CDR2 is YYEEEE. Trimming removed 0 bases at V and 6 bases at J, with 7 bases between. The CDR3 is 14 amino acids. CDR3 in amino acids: CASSLGQFNSPLHF. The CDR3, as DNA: TGTGCCAGCAGCTTGGGACAGTTTAATTCACCCCTCCACTTT.

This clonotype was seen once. CDR3 sequence reads: CASSTLRPQAFGGNTIYF. CDR3 DNA sequence: TGTGCCAGCAGTACGCTACGACCACAGGCCTTCGGCGGAAACACCATATATTTT. The rearrangement uses TRBV6-1 and TRBJ1-3; weak D call: TRBD1 (5 bases). Trimming removed 5 bases from V and 4 bases from J, with 24 bases in between. CDR1 and CDR2 from the germline V gene are MNHNS and SASEGT. The CDR3 is 18 residues long.

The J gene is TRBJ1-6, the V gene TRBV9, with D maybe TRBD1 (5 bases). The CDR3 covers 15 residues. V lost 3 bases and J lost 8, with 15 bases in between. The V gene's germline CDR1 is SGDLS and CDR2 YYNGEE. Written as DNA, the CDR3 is TGTGCCAGCAGCGCCAGCCCAGTGGGGCATTCACCCCTCCACTTT. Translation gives CASSASPVGHSPLHF.

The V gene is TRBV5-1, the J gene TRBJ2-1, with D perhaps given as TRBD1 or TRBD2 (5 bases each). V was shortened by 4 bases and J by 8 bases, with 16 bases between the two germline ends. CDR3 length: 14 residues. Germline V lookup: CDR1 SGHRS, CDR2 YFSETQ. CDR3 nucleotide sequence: TGCGCCAGCAGCATAGGGACGCCCGGGGATGAGCAGTTCTTC. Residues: CASSIGTPGDEQFF.

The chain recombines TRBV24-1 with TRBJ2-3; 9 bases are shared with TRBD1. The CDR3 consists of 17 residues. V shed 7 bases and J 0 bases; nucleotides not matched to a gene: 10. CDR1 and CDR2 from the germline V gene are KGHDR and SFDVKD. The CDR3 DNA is TGTGCCACCAGGCCGGGACAGGGTCTTACTAGCACAGATACGCAGTATTTT. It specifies CATRPGQGLTSTDTQYF.

In DNA, the CDR3 is TGCAGTGCTAGGGGACAGGGGGAAACTGGGGCCAACGTCCTGACTTTC. It encodes CSARGQGETGANVLTF. The rearrangement uses TRBV20-1 and TRBJ2-6; TRBD1 matches 11 bases. V was clipped by 3 bases and J by 2 bases; unmatched bases: 3. The CDR3 sequence is 16 residues long. The germline gives CDR1 DFQATT, CDR2 SNEGSKA (reference sequence).

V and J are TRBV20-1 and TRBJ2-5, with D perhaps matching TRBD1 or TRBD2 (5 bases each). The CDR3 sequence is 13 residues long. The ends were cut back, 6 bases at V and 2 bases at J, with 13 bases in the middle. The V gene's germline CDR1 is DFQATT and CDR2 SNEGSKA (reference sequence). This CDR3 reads CSAPIEGQETQYF. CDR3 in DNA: TGCAGTGCCCCTATTGAGGGGCAAGAGACCCAGTACTTC.

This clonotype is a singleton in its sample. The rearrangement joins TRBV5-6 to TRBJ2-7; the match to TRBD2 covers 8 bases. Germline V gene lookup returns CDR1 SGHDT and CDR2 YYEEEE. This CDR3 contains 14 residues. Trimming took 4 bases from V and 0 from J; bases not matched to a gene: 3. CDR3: CASSPGGSSYEQYF. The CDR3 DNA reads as TGTGCCAGCAGCCCGGGGGGGAGCTCCTACGAGCAGTACTTC.

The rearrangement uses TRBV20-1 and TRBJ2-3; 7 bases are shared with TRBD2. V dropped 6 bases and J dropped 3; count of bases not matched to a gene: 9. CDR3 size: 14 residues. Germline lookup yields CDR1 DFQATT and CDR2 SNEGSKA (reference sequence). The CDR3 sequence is CSARRGGRTDTQYF. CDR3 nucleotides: TGCAGTGCCCGGAGGGGCGGGAGAACAGATACGCAGTATTTT.

The CDR3 sequence: CASSQEHSTDTQYF. CDR3 DNA: TGCGCCAGCAGCCAAGAGCACAGCACAGATACGCAGTATTTT. The chain combines TRBV4-1 with TRBJ2-3, with D unclear. CDR3 size: 14 residues. The germline V gene encodes CDR1 MGHRA and CDR2 YSYEKL. V was trimmed by 0 bases and J by 0 bases, leaving 4 bases between them.

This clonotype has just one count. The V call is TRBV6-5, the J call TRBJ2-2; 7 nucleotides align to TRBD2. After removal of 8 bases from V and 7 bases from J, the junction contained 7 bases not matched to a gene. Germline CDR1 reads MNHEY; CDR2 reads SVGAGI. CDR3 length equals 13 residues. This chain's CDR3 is CASWGGLNGELFF. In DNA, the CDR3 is TGTGCCAGCTGGGGGGGTCTGAACGGGGAGCTGTTTTTT.

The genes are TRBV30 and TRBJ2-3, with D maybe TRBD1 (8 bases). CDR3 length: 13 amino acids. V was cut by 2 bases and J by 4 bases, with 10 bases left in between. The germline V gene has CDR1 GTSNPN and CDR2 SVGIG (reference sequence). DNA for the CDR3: TGTGCCTGGAGTACAGGGGGGGCAGATACGCAGTATTTT. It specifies CAWSTGGADTQYF.

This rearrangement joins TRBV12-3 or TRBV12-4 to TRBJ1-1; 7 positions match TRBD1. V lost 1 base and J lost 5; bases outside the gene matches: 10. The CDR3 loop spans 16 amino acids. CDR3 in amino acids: CASSLGGGNPRTEAFF. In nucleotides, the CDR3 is TGTGCCAGCAGTTTAGGAGGGGGCAATCCTAGGACTGAAGCTTTCTTT.

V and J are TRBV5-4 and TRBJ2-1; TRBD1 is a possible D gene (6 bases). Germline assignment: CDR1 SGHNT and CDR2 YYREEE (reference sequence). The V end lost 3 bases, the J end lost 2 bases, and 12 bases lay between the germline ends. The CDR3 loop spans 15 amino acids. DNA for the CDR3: TGTGCCAGCAGCTCAGGGGTTGGGACCTACAATGAGCAGTTCTTC. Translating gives CASSSGVGTYNEQFF.